Presented here are 20 T cell receptor beta chains from one specimen sequenced in a study of T cells in Graves' hyperthyroidism and ophthalmopathy (dated by TCRdb to about 2019). Libraries were constructed by multiplex PCR. Instrument on record: Illumina HiSeq 2000. Amplification of TCR beta CDR3 regions was carried out from RNA transcripts. A first-round RT-PCR of the TCR CDR3 used the HTBI primer set with the Qiagen OneStep RT-PCR kit. TCRdb applied fastp at Q25 and MiXCR to the public reads, then kept only in-frame beta chains. Duplicate CDR3 protein sequences are folded into a single record with the most common DNA and genes. For this sample there are hundreds of thousands of distinct CDR3 sequences; 15% to 18% appear just once. The ten biggest clones cover approximately 8% of the sample. The sample consisted of blood. The source of these receptors is a young woman with Graves' hyperthyroidism.

V usage is TRBV7-4 and J usage is TRBJ2-7, with D unresolved. Germline CDR1 reads SGHVT; CDR2 reads SQSDAQ. The V end lost 9 bases, the J end lost 3 bases, and 9 bases lay between the germline ends. The CDR3 has 11 residues. CDR3 loop: CARIAYYEQYF. CDR3 DNA: TGTGCCAGAATAGCATACTACGAGCAGTACTTC.

Worth noting for this clonotype: This may come from a read error, since a much larger clone is one base off. J is TRBJ2-3 and V is TRBV3-1; either TRBD1 or TRBD2 may fit D (5 bases each). CDR1 is LGHDT and CDR2 is YNNKEL in the germline V gene (reference sequence). V was trimmed by 0 bases and J by 0 bases, leaving 7 bases between them. This CDR3 contains 15 residues. The CDR3 is CASSQDWDSTDTQYF. CDR3 in DNA: TGTGCCAGCAGCCAAGACTGGGACAGCACAGATACGCAGTATTTT.

This clonotype turned up a few times. V usage is TRBV9 and J usage is TRBJ2-7, with TRBD1 matching 8 bases. This CDR3 has 15 amino acids. V was pared by 4 bases and J by 3 bases, with 9 bases of the junction left unmatched. CDR1 and CDR2 from the germline V gene are SGDLS and YYNGEE. CDR3: CASSFQTGDFYEQYF. DNA of the CDR3: TGTGCCAGCAGCTTCCAGACAGGGGATTTCTACGAGCAGTACTTC.

This clonotype was counted at least ten times. This chain connects TRBV7-2 to TRBJ1-3; no clear D gene. V was trimmed by 1 base and J by 4 bases, leaving 2 bases between them. This CDR3 is built from 12 residues. The germline V gene encodes CDR1 SGHTA and CDR2 FQGNSA. In DNA, the CDR3 is TGTGCCAGCAGCTTAGGAGGAAACACCATATATTTT. Translation gives CASSLGGNTIYF. Looking up the rest from reference TRBV7-2 and TRBJ1-3 gives the full variable domain: GAGVSQSPSNKVTEKGKDVELRCDPISGHTALYWYRQSLGQGLEFLIYFQGNSAPDKSGLPSDRFSAERTGGSVSTLTIQRTQQEDSAVYLCASSLGGNTIYFGEGSWLTVV.

This clonotype was observed many times. The chain carries TRBV2 and TRBJ2-2; weak D call: TRBD1 (5 bases). V lost 1 base to trimming and J lost 0 bases, with 6 bases between them. CDR1 SNHLY and CDR2 FYNNEI come from the germline V gene. This CDR3 spans 15 amino acids. The CDR3 coding sequence is TGTGCCAGCAGTGAAGGCAGGGCGAACACCGGGGAGCTGTTTTTT. Protein: CASSEGRANTGELFF. Together with reference TRBV2 and TRBJ2-2, the CDR3 gives the full variable domain: EPEVTQTPSHQVTQMGQEVILRCVPISNHLYFYWYRQILGQKVEFLVSFYNNEISEKSEIFDDQFSVERPDGSNFTLKIRSTKLEDSAMYFCASSEGRANTGELFFGEGSRLTVL.

Comment on this clonotype: A read error may be the cause here, since a much bigger clone is one base away. This chain connects TRBV11-2 to TRBJ2-7; possibly TRBD2 for D (5 bases). Germline assignment: CDR1 SGHAT and CDR2 FQNNGV. The CDR3 is made up of 14 amino acids. As DNA, the CDR3 is TGTGCCGGCAGCTTAGATACTAGCTCCTACGAGCAGTACTTC. Translated, it gives CAGSLDTSSYEQYF. Supplemented by reference TRBV11-2 and TRBJ2-7, the full variable domain reads EAGVAQSPRYKIIEKRQSVAFWCNPISGHATLYWYQQILGQGPKLLIQFQNNGVVDDSQLPKDRFSAERLKGVDSTLKIQPAKLEDSAVYLCAGSLDTSSYEQYFGPGTRLTVT.

CDR3 loop: CASSLHDSTYSNQPQHF. CDR3 in DNA: TGTGCCAGCAGTCTTCATGACAGCACCTATAGCAATCAGCCCCAGCATTTT. The chain links TRBV28 to TRBJ1-5; TRBD1 is a possible D gene (5 bases). The CDR3 spans 17 residues. Germline lookup yields CDR1 MDHEN and CDR2 SYDVKM. V dropped 5 bases and J dropped 0 bases, with 17 bases sitting between them.

This clonotype occurred many times. The chain links TRBV7-2 to TRBJ1-3; 7 bases align to TRBD1. This CDR3 has 15 amino acids. The junction had 4 bases not matched to a gene; V was cut back by 5 bases and J by 0 bases. From germline, CDR1 is SGHTA and CDR2 FQGNSA. This CDR3 is CASSRTGDSGNTIYF. CDR3 bases: TGTGCCAGCAGCCGTACAGGGGACTCTGGAAACACCATATATTTT. Full variable domain (outside the CDR3, taken from reference TRBV7-2 and TRBJ1-3): GAGVSQSPSNKVTEKGKDVELRCDPISGHTALYWYRQSLGQGLEFLIYFQGNSAPDKSGLPSDRFSAERTGGSVSTLTIQRTQQEDSAVYLCASSRTGDSGNTIYFGEGSWLTVV.

This chain connects TRBV20-1 to TRBJ2-7; the D gene is possibly TRBD1 (6 bases). Germline V gives CDR1 DFQATT, CDR2 SNEGSKA (reference sequence). Deletions cut 3 bases from V and 6 bases from J, with 18 bases between. This CDR3 is built from 14 residues. The CDR3 loop reads CSASQTGPTGEQYF. CDR3 DNA sequence: TGCAGTGCTAGCCAGACAGGCCCTACGGGCGAGCAGTACTTC.

This clonotype was detected ten times or more. This chain joins TRBV2 and TRBJ1-5; 9 bases agree with TRBD1. The V gene end was trimmed by 3 bases and the J gene end by 8 bases; junction bases not matched to a gene: 5. Germline V gene sequence: CDR1 SNHLY, CDR2 FYNNEI. This CDR3 contains 14 residues. This chain's CDR3 is CASSEGQGGKPQHF. The CDR3 DNA is TGTGCCAGCAGTGAGGGACAGGGCGGGAAGCCCCAGCATTTT.

This clonotype was seen repeatedly, ten times or more. The V call is TRBV20-1, the J call TRBJ1-3; D may be TRBD1 (6 bases). Trimming shortened V by 0 bases and J by 0 bases, and 6 bases separated the two germline ends. The germline CDR1 and CDR2 sequences are DFQATT and SNEGSKA (reference sequence). This CDR3 is built from 14 residues. CDR3 bases: TGCAGTGCTAGAGAAGGGGGCTCTGGAAACACCATATATTTT. It yields the protein CSAREGGSGNTIYF.

On this clonotype: A much more abundant neighbour one base away suggests this may be a read error. J is TRBJ2-2 and V is TRBV2, with 15 bases fitting TRBD2. CDR1 is SNHLY, CDR2 FYNNEI, per germline. The CDR3 spans 18 residues. CDR3 nucleotides: TGTGCCAGCAGTGTCGGACTAGCGGGAGGGATTAACACCGGGGAGCCGTTTTTT. It yields the protein CASSVGLAGGINTGEPFF.

This clonotype was counted between two and nine times. The V gene is TRBV20-1, the J gene TRBJ2-1; 11 bases match TRBD1. Trimming at V came to 1 base and at J to 8 bases, leaving 7 bases not matched to a gene. Germline V CDR1 and CDR2: DFQATT, SNEGSKA (reference sequence). This CDR3 spans 15 amino acids. The CDR3: CSARAGTGGKDEQFF. DNA for the CDR3: TGCAGTGCTAGAGCCGGGACAGGGGGGAAGGATGAGCAGTTCTTC.

This clonotype was counted at least ten times. The chain links TRBV28 to TRBJ2-5; TRBD2 aligns across 7 bases. This CDR3 has 13 residues. CDR1 is MDHEN and CDR2 is SYDVKM in the germline V gene. The trim removed 8 bases at V and 2 bases at J, leaving 5 bases unmatched. CDR3 sequence (DNA): TGTGCCAGCGGCTCGGGACTACAAGAGACCCAGTACTTC. Translating it yields CASGSGLQETQYF.

This clonotype was observed many times. This sequence joins TRBV12-3 or TRBV12-4 and TRBJ2-2; D is perhaps TRBD1 or TRBD2 (5 bases each). The CDR3 has 16 residues. V lost 6 bases to trimming and J lost 3 bases, with 17 bases between them. CDR3 nucleotides: TGTGCCAGCAGGAGGCCCAGGGACCGATACACCGGGGAGCTGTTTTTT. Its translation is CASRRPRDRYTGELFF.

This clonotype has ten or more counts. The CDR3 loop reads CASSLEGTPLHF. CDR3 bases: TGTGCCAGCAGTTTAGAGGGAACACCCCTCCACTTT. The chain combines TRBV12-3 or TRBV12-4 with TRBJ1-6; unclear D gene. CDR3 size: 12 residues. V shed 1 base and J shed 11 bases, with 6 bases lying between them.

Only a few counts were recorded for this clonotype. CDR3 coding DNA: TGTGCCAGCAGGCGCAGGGAGAGGTCCGAGCAGTACTTC. Encoded protein: CASRRRERSEQYF. This chain uses TRBV27 with TRBJ2-7; tentatively, D is TRBD1 or TRBD2 (5 bases each). V lost 6 bases and J lost 6, with 15 bases in between. The length of the CDR3 is 13 residues. Germline CDR1 is MNHEY and CDR2 is SMNVEV (reference sequence).

This clonotype came up once. The V gene is TRBV11-2, the J gene TRBJ1-1; D is unclear. V lost 4 bases and J 3 bases, leaving 15 bases between the germline ends. There are 15 residues in the CDR3. Per the germline V gene, CDR1 is SGHAT and CDR2 is FQNNGV. CDR3 in DNA: TGTGCCAGCAGCTCCCTGATACGACGGCACACTGAAGCTTTCTTT. This encodes CASSSLIRRHTEAFF.

This clonotype showed up many times. This sequence joins TRBV10-3 and TRBJ2-7; D uncertain. Germline CDR1 is ENHRY and CDR2 is SYGVKD. This CDR3 spans 11 amino acids. V dropped 9 bases and J dropped 5 bases, with 11 bases sitting between them. Here the CDR3 reads CAIGSENEQYF. The DNA of the CDR3 is TGTGCCATTGGGTCGGAAAACGAGCAGTACTTC.

The rearrangement joins TRBV12-3 or TRBV12-4 to TRBJ1-1, with TRBD1 as a possible D gene (5 bases). Trimming stripped 8 bases from V and 1 base from J, with 17 bases between. CDR3 length: 15 residues. DNA for the CDR3: TGTGCCAGCCGCCCTTCCGGGACGGCGAACACTGAAGCTTTCTTT. It encodes CASRPSGTANTEAFF.